This TCR beta chain comes out of a study of cytomegalovirus exposure and HLA in healthy donors. Study in general: Counted in an early data release were tens of millions of unique TCRs from HLA-typed donors.

The CDR3 runs to 15 residues. V was shortened by 3 bases and J by 6 bases, with 18 bases between the two germline ends. Germline CDR1 SGHVS, CDR2 FQNEAQ. Primers: 60 Vbeta forward and 13 Jbeta reverse. The repertoire was sequenced with immunoSEQ multiplex PCR; TCRdb's copy has only in-frame clones and lacks some. The top ten hold 4.5% of the sample, which has under 200,000 clones, roughly 65% seen once. Unrecorded immune exposures were likely, despite nominal health at sampling. This clone has just a few counts. The target antigen is unknown. Findings of the study overall: TCR beta V- and J-gene trimming, according to a later analysis, was linked to a missense DCLRE1C variant.

Sequences were obtained from PBMCs. This TCR was recovered from a woman younger than 35 in good health and CMV-seropositive. The chain is built from TRBV7-8 and TRBJ2-7; D perhaps matches TRBD2 (7 bases). CDR3 DNA sequence: TGTGCCAGCAGCTTCGTTGCAGCGGGACACGGCGAGCAGTACTTC. Residues: CASSFVAAGHGEQYF.